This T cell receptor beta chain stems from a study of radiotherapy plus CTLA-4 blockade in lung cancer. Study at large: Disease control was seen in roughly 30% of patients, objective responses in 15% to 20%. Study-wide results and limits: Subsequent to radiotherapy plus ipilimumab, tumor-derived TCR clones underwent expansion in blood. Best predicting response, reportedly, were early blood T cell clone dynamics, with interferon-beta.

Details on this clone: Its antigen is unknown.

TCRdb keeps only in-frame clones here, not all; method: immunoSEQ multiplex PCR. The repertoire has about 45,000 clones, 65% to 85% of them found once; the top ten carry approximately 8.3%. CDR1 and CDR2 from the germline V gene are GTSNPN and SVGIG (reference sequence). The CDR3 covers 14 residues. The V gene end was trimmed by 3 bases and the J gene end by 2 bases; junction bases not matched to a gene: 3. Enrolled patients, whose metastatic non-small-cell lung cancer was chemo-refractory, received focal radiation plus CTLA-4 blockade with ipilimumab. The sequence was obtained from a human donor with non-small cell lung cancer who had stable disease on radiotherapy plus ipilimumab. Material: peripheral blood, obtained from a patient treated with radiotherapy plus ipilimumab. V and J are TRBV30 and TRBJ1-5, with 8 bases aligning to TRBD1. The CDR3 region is CAWSPGQGNQPQHF. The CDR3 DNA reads TGTGCCTGGAGCCCGGGACAGGGCAATCAGCCCCAGCATTTT.